What follows is one T cell receptor beta chain and its context. Method: immunoSEQ multiplex PCR; TCRdb's copy keeps in-frame clones and lacks some. The sample lists approximately 140,000 clones, approximately 90% occurring once. These data are taken from a study of control samples from healthy donors and cancer patients. The CDR3 is 19 amino acids. Germline-derived CDR1 and CDR2 are SGHDT and YYEEEE. With V trimmed by 3 bases and J by 7 bases, 20 bases remained unmatched. Material: blood. The clonotype was recovered from a woman aged 25-40 years in good health. This rearrangement joins TRBV5-6 to TRBJ1-4; 8 bases are shared with TRBD1. In nucleotides, the CDR3 is TGTGCCAGCAGCTCGATAGTTACCGCATTTCAGGGGGCTGGTGAAAAACTGTTTTTT. Translation gives CASSSIVTAFQGAGEKLFF.